This T cell receptor (beta chain) comes out of a study of neurological immune-mediated disorders. This clonotype was seen repeatedly, ten times or more. From germline, CDR1 is DFQATT and CDR2 SNEGSKA (reference sequence). The CDR3 sequence is 14 residues long. The V end was cut by 1 base, the J end by 1 base, with 10 bases between. TCRdb reprocessed the 5' RACE reads with MiXCR, giving one entry per CDR3 protein. This repertoire shows 55,000 to 75,000 distinct CDR3 sequences, less than 5.5% found once; its top ten account for approximately 2.6%. Sequencing was performed on PBMCs. The rearrangement joins TRBV20-1 to TRBJ1-1, with D possibly matching TRBD1 (6 bases). This clonotype was sampled from a woman in her thirties with multiple sclerosis. The CDR3 reads CSARGGGGNTEAFF. DNA for the CDR3: TGCAGTGCTAGAGGTGGAGGGGGGAACACTGAAGCTTTCTTT.